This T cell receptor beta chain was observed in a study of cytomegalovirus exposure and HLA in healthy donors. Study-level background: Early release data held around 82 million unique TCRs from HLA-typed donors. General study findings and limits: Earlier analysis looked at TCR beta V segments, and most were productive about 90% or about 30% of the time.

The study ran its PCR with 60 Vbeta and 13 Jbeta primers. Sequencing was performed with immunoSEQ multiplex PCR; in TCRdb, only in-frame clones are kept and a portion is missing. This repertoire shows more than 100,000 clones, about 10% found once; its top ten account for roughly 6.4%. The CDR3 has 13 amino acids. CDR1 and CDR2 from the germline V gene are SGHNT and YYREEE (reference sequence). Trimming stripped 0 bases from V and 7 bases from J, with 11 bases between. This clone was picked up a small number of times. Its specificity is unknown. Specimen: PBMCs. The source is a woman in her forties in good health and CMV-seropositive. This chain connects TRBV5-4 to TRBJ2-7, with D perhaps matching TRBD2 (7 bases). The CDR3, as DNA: TGTGCCAGCAGCTTGGGGAGGGGGGGGGAGCAGTACTTC. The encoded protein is CASSLGRGGEQYF.